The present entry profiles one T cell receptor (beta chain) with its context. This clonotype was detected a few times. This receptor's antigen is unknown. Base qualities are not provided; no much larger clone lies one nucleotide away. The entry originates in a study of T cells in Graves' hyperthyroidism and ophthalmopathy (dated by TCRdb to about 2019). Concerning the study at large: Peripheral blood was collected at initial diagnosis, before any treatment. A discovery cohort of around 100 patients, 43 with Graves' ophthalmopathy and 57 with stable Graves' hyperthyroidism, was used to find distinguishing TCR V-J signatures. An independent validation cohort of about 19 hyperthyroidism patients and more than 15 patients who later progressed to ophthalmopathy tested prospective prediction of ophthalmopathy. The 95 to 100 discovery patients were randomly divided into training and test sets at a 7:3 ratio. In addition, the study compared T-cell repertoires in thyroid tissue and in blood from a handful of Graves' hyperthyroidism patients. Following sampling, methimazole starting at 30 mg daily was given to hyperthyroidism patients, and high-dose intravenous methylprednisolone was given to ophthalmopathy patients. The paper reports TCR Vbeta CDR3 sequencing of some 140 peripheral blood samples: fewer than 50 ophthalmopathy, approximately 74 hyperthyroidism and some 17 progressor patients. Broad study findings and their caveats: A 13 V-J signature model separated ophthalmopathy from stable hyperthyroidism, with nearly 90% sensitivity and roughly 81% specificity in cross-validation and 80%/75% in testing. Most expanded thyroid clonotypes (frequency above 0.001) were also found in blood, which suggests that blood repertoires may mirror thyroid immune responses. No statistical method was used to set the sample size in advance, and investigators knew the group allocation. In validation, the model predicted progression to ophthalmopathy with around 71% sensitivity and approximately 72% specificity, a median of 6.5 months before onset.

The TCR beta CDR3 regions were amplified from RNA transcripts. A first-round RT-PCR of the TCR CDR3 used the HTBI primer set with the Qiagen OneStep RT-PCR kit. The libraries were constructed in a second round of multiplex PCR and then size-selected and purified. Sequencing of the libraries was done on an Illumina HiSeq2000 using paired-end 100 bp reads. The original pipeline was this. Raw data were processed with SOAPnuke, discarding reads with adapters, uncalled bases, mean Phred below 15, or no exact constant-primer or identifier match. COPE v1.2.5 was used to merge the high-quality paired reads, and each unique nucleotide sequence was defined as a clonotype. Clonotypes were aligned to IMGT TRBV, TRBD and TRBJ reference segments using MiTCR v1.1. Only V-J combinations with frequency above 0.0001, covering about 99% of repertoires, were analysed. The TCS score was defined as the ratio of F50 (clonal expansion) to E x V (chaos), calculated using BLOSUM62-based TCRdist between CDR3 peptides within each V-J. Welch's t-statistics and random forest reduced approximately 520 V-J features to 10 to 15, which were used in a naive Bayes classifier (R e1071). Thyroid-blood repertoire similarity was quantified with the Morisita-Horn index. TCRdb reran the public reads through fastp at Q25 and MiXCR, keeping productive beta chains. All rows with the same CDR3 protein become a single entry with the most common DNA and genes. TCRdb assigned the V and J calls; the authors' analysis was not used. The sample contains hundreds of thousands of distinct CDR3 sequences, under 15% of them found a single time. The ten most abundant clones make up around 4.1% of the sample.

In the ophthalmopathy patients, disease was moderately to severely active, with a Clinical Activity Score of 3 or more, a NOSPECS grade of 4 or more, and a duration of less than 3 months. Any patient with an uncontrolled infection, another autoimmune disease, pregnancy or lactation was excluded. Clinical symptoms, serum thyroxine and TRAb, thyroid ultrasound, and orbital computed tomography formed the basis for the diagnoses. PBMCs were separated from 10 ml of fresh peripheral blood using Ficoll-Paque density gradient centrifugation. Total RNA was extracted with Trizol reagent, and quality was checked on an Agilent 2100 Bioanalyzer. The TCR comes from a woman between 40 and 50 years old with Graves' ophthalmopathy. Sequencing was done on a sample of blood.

The CDR3 protein: CASRSTLSSYEQYF. At the DNA level, the sequence is TGTGCCAGCAGGTCGACCTTAAGCTCCTACGAGCAGTACTTC. In this chain, TRBV2 is recombined with TRBJ2-7, with the identity of the D gene unclear. The CDR3 sequence holds 14 residues, the cysteine and phenylalanine included. The read is trimmed to its CDR3 DNA, 42 bases read in frame from base 1. Relative to germline, V is 6 bases shorter and J is 0 bases shorter, with 12 bases between their ends. CDR1 and CDR2, looked up from the germline V gene, are SNHLY and FYNNEI.